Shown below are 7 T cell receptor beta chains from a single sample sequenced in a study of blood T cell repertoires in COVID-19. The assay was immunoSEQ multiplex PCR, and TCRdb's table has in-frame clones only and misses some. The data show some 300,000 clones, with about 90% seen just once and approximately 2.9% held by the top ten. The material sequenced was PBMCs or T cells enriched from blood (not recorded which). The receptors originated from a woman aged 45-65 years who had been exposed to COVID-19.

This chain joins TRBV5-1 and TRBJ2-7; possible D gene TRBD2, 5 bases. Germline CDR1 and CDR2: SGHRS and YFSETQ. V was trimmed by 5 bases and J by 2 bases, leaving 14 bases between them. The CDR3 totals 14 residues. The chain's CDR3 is CASRTDSITYEQYF. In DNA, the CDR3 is TGCGCCAGCAGGACGGACTCGATAACCTACGAGCAGTACTTC.

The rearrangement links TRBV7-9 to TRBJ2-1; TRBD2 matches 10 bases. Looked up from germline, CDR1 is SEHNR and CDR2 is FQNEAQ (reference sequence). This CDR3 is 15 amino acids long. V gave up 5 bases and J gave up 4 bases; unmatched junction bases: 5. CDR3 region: CASSTLAGVYNEQFF. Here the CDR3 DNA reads TGTGCCAGCAGCACCCTAGCGGGGGTTTACAATGAGCAGTTCTTC.

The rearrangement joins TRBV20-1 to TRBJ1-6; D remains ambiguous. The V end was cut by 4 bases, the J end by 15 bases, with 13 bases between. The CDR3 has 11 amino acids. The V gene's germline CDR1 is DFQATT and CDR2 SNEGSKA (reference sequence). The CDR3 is CSATGVHGLHF. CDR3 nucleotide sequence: TGCAGTGCTACCGGAGTCCACGGCCTCCACTTT.

CDR3 sequence reads: CASSRELNSPLHF. For the CDR3, the DNA is TGTGCCAGTAGCAGGGAATTAAATTCACCCCTCCACTTT. The V call is TRBV19, the J call TRBJ1-6; TRBD1 is a possible D gene (5 bases). Trimming left V 6 bases short and J 7 bases short, with 10 bases between. The CDR3 has 13 amino acids. The germline V gene has CDR1 LNHDA and CDR2 SQIVND (reference sequence). Looking up the rest from reference TRBV19 and TRBJ1-6 gives the full variable domain: DGGITQSPKYLFRKEGQNVTLSCEQNLNHDAMYWYRQDPGQGLRLIYYSQIVNDFQKGDIAEGYSVSREKKESFPLTVTSAQKNPTAFYLCASSRELNSPLHFGNGTRLTVT.

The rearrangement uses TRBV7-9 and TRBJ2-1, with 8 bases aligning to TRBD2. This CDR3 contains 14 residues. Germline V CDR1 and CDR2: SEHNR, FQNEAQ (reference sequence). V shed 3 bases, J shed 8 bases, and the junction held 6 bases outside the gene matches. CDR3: CASSLSGGSDEQFF. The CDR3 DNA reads TGTGCCAGCAGCTTGTCGGGGGGGTCGGATGAGCAGTTCTTC.

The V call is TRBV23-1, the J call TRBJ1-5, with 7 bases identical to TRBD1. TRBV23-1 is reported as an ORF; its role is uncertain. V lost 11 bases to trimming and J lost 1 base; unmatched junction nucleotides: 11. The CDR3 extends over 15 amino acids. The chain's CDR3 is CASTGLVTSNQPQHF. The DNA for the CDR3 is TGCGCCTCGACAGGGTTAGTAACGAGCAATCAGCCCCAGCATTTT.

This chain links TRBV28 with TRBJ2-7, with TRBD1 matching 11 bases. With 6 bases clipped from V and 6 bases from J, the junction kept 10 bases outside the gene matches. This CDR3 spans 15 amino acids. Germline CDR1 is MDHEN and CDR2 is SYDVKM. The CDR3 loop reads CASRAMGTGGSEQYF. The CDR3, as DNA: TGTGCCAGCAGGGCCATGGGGACAGGGGGGTCCGAGCAGTACTTC.